Listed here are 10 T cell receptor beta chains from one sample, sequenced in a study of OX40 agonist ivuxolimab in advanced cancers. Profiled with immunoSEQ multiplex PCR; TCRdb holds only in-frame clones, not every one. The sample lists around 84,000 clones; roughly 94% were seen once. Sequenced material: CD4+ or CD8+ T cells sorted from blood, taken in a trial of the OX40 agonist ivuxolimab. The receptors were gathered from an adult with an advanced solid tumor such as melanoma, head and neck, liver or kidney cancer.

The genes are TRBV23-1 and TRBJ1-2; 8 bases map to TRBD1. TRBV23-1 is labeled an ORF, and its function is uncertain. CDR3 length: 14 residues. V lost 3 bases to trimming and J lost 7 bases; unmatched junction nucleotides: 7. The CDR3 DNA sequence: TGCGCCAGCAGTCAGCCGCAGGGGGCGTTTGGCTACACCTTC. It specifies CASSQPQGAFGYTF.

CDR3 in DNA: TGTGCCAGCAGCCTAGCCTCTAGCACAGATACGCAGTATTTT. Its protein is CASSLASSTDTQYF. The J gene is TRBJ2-3, the V gene TRBV2; perhaps TRBD2 as D (5 bases). Per the germline V gene, CDR1 is SNHLY and CDR2 is FYNNEI. Trimming took off 6 bases at V and 0 bases at J, with 10 bases between the two ends. There are 14 residues in the CDR3.

The V and J genes are TRBV27 and TRBJ2-1; 8 bases fit TRBD1. The CDR3 consists of 16 residues. The trim removed 2 bases at V and 7 bases at J, leaving 10 bases unmatched. The germline V gene has CDR1 MNHEY and CDR2 SMNVEV (reference sequence). As DNA, the CDR3 is TGTGCCAGCAGTTTAGGCGCGGGACAGGCGTATAATGAGCAGTTCTTC. This codes for CASSLGAGQAYNEQFF.

This clone has a handful of counts. The chain couples TRBV14 to TRBJ1-2; TRBD1 might be the D (5 bases). This CDR3 spans 14 amino acids. Between the trimmed V and J ends, which lost 0 bases and 8 bases, there was a span of 13 bases. Germline-derived CDR1 and CDR2 are SGHDN and FVKESK. In nucleotides, the CDR3 is TGTGCCAGCAGCCAAGATTGGGGACGTCACGGCTACACCTTC. It specifies CASSQDWGRHGYTF.

The rearrangement joins TRBV27 to TRBJ2-7, with D tentatively TRBD1 (5 bases). Trimming took 4 bases from V and 2 from J, leaving 9 bases between them. The CDR3 runs 13 residues. Looked up from germline, CDR1 is MNHEY and CDR2 is SMNVEV (reference sequence). The CDR3, as DNA: TGTGCCAGCAGTTCATCCAGGGCCTACGAGCAGTACTTC. Amino acids: CASSSSRAYEQYF.

The chain employs TRBV27 and TRBJ2-5; 9 bases fit TRBD1. Germline-derived CDR1 and CDR2 are MNHEY and SMNVEV (reference sequence). The trim removed 5 bases at V and 5 bases at J, leaving 3 bases unmatched. The CDR3 covers 13 residues. The CDR3 nucleotides are TGTGCCAGCAGTCCCGGGACAGGGGAGACCCAGTACTTC. As protein: CASSPGTGETQYF.

The rearrangement uses TRBV7-9 and TRBJ1-2, with D possibly being TRBD1 (6 bases). Trimming shortened V by 2 bases and J by 4 bases, and 8 bases separated the two germline ends. Germline V gene lookup returns CDR1 SEHNR and CDR2 FQNEAQ (reference sequence). This CDR3 is built from 13 residues. This CDR3 reads CASSLTGTYGYTF. CDR3 bases: TGTGCCAGCAGCTTAACAGGGACCTATGGCTACACCTTC.

The V gene is TRBV9, the J gene TRBJ2-1; 9 bases agree with TRBD2. This CDR3 has 16 residues. The germline V gene encodes CDR1 SGDLS and CDR2 YYNGEE. The V and J ends lost 6 bases and 4 bases, in that order; junction bases with no gene match: 11. Here the CDR3 reads CASTPLRAGGYNEQFF. CDR3 sequence (DNA): TGTGCCAGCACCCCCTTGCGGGCGGGAGGGTACAATGAGCAGTTCTTC. Looking up the rest from reference TRBV9 and TRBJ2-1 gives the full variable domain: DSGVTQTPKHLITATGQRVTLRCSPRSGDLSVYWYQQSLDQGLQFLIQYYNGEERAKGNILERFSAQQFPDLHSELNLSSLELGDSALYFCASTPLRAGGYNEQFFGPGTRLTVL.

The V and J genes are TRBV11-1 and TRBJ1-2; D gene uncertain. This CDR3 spans 14 amino acids. Germline CDR1 SGHAT, CDR2 FQDESV (reference sequence). V lost 5 bases and J 2 bases, leaving 12 bases between the germline ends. Here the CDR3 DNA reads TGTGCCAGCAGCCCCAAGCAGCAAAACTATGGCTACACCTTC. Translating it yields CASSPKQQNYGYTF.

The chain carries TRBV6-6 and TRBJ1-4; TRBD1 agrees at 8 bases. Germline V gene data show CDR1 as MNHNY and CDR2 as SVGAGI (reference sequence). This CDR3 region has 15 residues. V dropped 2 bases and J dropped 8; count of bases not matched to a gene: 7. The CDR3 region has the DNA TGTGCCAGCAGTTACCGGACAGGGAGAGAAGAAAAACTGTTTTTT. This codes for CASSYRTGREEKLFF.